This section outlines one TCR beta chain sequence together with its context. Its antigen is undetermined. TCRdb re-called the 5' RACE reads with MiXCR, one entry per CDR3 protein. This sample has 110,000 or so distinct CDR3 sequences, with roughly 19% found just once. The data are from a study of T-cell memory formation after mild COVID-19. Findings of the study overall: Some clones that responded turned up in pre-infection memory, which suggests that cross-reactive memory joined in. Among clones contracting day 15 to 85, CD4/CD8 was balanced, whereas later expanders leaned CD4+.

Trimming removed 3 bases from V and 1 base from J, with 18 bases in between. This CDR3 region has 17 residues. CDR1 and CDR2 (germline): LNHDA, SQIVND (reference sequence). The sequencing input was PBMCs or a T cell subset sorted from them (not recorded which). This receptor was taken from a man younger than 30 who had mild COVID-19 (a few samples of this study predate the infection). Cell type and time point are not known. The chain links TRBV19 to TRBJ1-2; D is possibly TRBD1 (5 bases). The CDR3 coding sequence is TGTGCCAGTAGTATCGACCTAACGGGACGCATTAACTATGGCTACACCTTC. Translating gives CASSIDLTGRINYGYTF.